This TCR beta chain was recovered during a study of control samples from healthy donors and cancer patients (dated by TCRdb to between 2020 and 2021). Concerning this clone: Its antigen is not yet known. No qualities accompany the bases; no much larger clone lies one base away.

The CDR3 runs 16 residues from the cysteine to the phenylalanine. Just CDR3 DNA is preserved here, 48 bases in frame from base 1. CDR1 and CDR2 are read off the germline V gene as SGDLS and YYNGEE. The junction carries 12 bases between V and J, which are trimmed by 3 bases and 0 bases respectively. Library preparation used the immunoSEQ multiplex PCR assay. Sourced from immuneACCESS, this table was stored by TCRdb with only in-frame sequences that have V and J called. A share of the clones is absent; for the studies checked, an unresolved V gene accounts for under half, and the remainder has no known explanation. Across this sample there are 180,000 or so clones, with about 93% seen only once. Roughly 4% of the sample is held by the ten biggest clonotypes.

The sequence is built from TRBV9 and TRBJ1-4; a weak D assignment points to TRBD1 (6 bases agree). This sequence was found in a woman aged 55-69 years in good health. Input material: blood. The base sequence is TGTGCCAGCAGCGACGGAAACAGGGCAACTAATGAAAAACTGTTTTTT. Translated, this gives CASSDGNRATNEKLFF.